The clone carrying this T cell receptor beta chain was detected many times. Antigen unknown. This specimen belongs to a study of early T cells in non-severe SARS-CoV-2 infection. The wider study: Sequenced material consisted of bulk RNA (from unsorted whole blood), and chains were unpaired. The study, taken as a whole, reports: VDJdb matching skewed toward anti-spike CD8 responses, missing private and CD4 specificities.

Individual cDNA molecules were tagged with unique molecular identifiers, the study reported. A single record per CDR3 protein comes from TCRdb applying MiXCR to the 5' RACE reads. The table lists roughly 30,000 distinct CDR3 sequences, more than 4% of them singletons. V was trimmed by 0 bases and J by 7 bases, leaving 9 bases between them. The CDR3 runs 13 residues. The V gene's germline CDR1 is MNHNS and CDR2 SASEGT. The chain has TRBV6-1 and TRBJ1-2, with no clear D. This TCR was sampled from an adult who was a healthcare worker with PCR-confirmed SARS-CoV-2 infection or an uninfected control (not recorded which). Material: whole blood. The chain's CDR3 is CASSEAGFGGYTF. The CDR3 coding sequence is TGTGCCAGCAGTGAAGCCGGTTTCGGTGGCTACACCTTC.